A selection of T cell receptor beta chains follows, all from one sample in a study of cytomegalovirus exposure and HLA in healthy donors. Assay used: immunoSEQ multiplex PCR; TCRdb lists only in-frame clones, some missing. This table holds tens of thousands of clones. Sequencing used PBMCs. The receptors shown here come from a woman between 55 and 75 years old in good health and CMV-seronegative. CDR3s include the opening cysteine and the closing phenylalanine or tryptophan. A D gene is named only where the DNA matches it firmly.

CDR3: CASSPSGRVQETQYF
DNA: TGTGCCAGCAGCCCTAGCGGGAGGGTACAAGAGACCCAGTACTTC
J: TRBJ2-5
V: TRBV9
D: TRBD2

CDR3: CASSLRKSGTGGRRYYGYTF
DNA: TGTGCCAGCAGTTTACGAAAATCCGGGACAGGGGGTCGGCGGTATTATGGCTACACCTTC
J: TRBJ1-2
V: TRBV27
D: TRBD1

CDR3: CASSPEGGMNTEAFF
DNA: TGTGCCAGCAGCCCCGAGGGGGGGATGAACACTGAAGCTTTCTTT
J: TRBJ1-1
V: TRBV6-5
D: .

CDR3: CASSIEGRKPRYGYTF
DNA: TGTGCCAGTAGTATAGAGGGGAGGAAACCTCGCTATGGCTACACCTTC
J: TRBJ1-2
V: TRBV19
D: .

CDR3: CASSLLPRNTEAFF
DNA: TGTGCCAGCAGCTTGCTCCCCAGGAACACTGAAGCTTTCTTT
J: TRBJ1-1
V: TRBV5-5
D: .

CDR3: CSVEVASSGTQYF
DNA: TGCAGCGTTGAAGTAGCGTCTTCGGGTACGCAGTATTTT
J: TRBJ2-3
V: TRBV29-1
D: .

CDR3: CASSWTPGQGVNEQFF
DNA: TGCGCCAGCAGCTGGACACCGGGACAGGGTGTCAATGAGCAGTTCTTC
J: TRBJ2-1
V: TRBV5-1
D: TRBD1

CDR3: CASSRQGVSGRGNEQYF
DNA: TGTGCCAGCAGTCGGCAGGGTGTTAGCGGGAGGGGGAACGAGCAGTACTTC
J: TRBJ2-7
V: TRBV2
D: TRBD2

CDR3: CAISGRPGLAEQSTDTQYF
DNA: TGTGCCATCAGTGGCCGACCGGGACTAGCCGAGCAGAGCACAGATACGCAGTATTTT
J: TRBJ2-3
V: TRBV10-3
D: TRBD2

CDR3: CASRSDLYTDTQYF
DNA: TGCGCCAGCAGGTCGGACTTATACACAGATACGCAGTATTTT
J: TRBJ2-3
V: TRBV5-1
D: .

CDR3: CASSLDAWQNDGGETQYF
DNA: TGTGCCAGCAGCTTAGACGCGTGGCAAAACGATGGAGGAGAGACCCAGTACTTC
J: TRBJ2-5
V: TRBV7-9
D: .

CDR3: CASSLGQGYTDTQYF
DNA: TGTGCCAGCAGCCTGGGACAGGGTTATACAGATACGCAGTATTTT
J: TRBJ2-3
V: TRBV13
D: TRBD1

CDR3: CATSGASGIGETQYF
DNA: TGTGCCACCAGCGGGGCATCGGGTATAGGGGAGACCCAGTACTTC
J: TRBJ2-5
V: TRBV15
D: .

CDR3: CASRRNEEHEQCF
DNA: TGTGCCAGCAGGCGAAACGAGGAGCACGAGCAGTGCTTC
J: TRBJ2-7
V: TRBV6-5
D: .

CDR3: CASSLSLAQGLAGAYEQYF
DNA: TGTGCCAGCAGCTTAAGTTTAGCCCAAGGACTAGCGGGGGCCTACGAGCAGTACTTC
J: TRBJ2-7
V: TRBV11-2
D: TRBD2

CDR3: CASRTSPGQGLSNEKLFF
DNA: TGTGCCAGCCGAACTTCTCCGGGACAGGGGTTGTCTAATGAAAAACTGTTTTTT
J: TRBJ1-4
V: TRBV19
D: TRBD1

CDR3: CASSWGDYGYTF
DNA: TGTGCCAGCAGTTGGGGAGACTATGGCTACACCTTC
J: TRBJ1-2
V: TRBV11-3
D: .

CDR3: CASSLGQGGEKLFF
DNA: TGTGCCAGCAGTTTAGGACAGGGGGGTGAAAAACTGTTTTTT
J: TRBJ1-4
V: TRBV28
D: TRBD1

CDR3: CASSADRAYEQYF
DNA: TGTGCCAGCAGCGCGGACAGGGCCTACGAGCAGTACTTC
J: TRBJ2-7
V: TRBV5-4
D: TRBD1

CDR3: CASSGATVGSYNEQFF
DNA: TGTGCCAGCAGTGGGGCCACGGTGGGGTCCTACAATGAGCAGTTCTTC
J: TRBJ2-1
V: TRBV28
D: .

CDR3: CASSRNQGGNEQYF
DNA: TGTGCCAGTAGTAGGAATCAGGGAGGGAACGAGCAGTACTTC
J: TRBJ2-7
V: TRBV19
D: TRBD2

CDR3: CASSTRTGRNTGELFF
DNA: TGTGCCAGTAGTACCAGGACAGGGAGGAACACCGGGGAGCTGTTTTTT
J: TRBJ2-2
V: TRBV19
D: TRBD1

CDR3: CASSEFSTPSGRQETQYF
DNA: TGTGCCAGCAGTGAATTTTCCACACCTAGCGGGCGACAAGAGACCCAGTACTTC
J: TRBJ2-5
V: TRBV6-1
D: TRBD2

CDR3: CSTRRGPDTQYF
DNA: TGCAGCACCCGCCGGGGTCCAGATACGCAGTATTTT
J: TRBJ2-3
V: TRBV29-1
D: .

CDR3: CASASGQIAGRYTF
DNA: TGTGCTAGTGCCTCGGGACAGATCGCCGGGCGCTACACCTTC
J: TRBJ1-2
V: TRBV12-5
D: TRBD1

CDR3: CASSFGQGGNQPQHF
DNA: TGTGCCAGCAGTTTCGGACAGGGGGGAAATCAGCCCCAGCATTTT
J: TRBJ1-5
V: TRBV27
D: TRBD1

CDR3: CASSPRTGPTGELFF
DNA: TGTGCCAGCAGCCCGAGGACAGGCCCCACCGGGGAGCTGTTTTTT
J: TRBJ2-2
V: TRBV7-9
D: TRBD1

CDR3: CSVSDATGGQPQHF
DNA: TGCAGCGTTTCAGACGCGACAGGGGGTCAGCCCCAGCATTTT
J: TRBJ1-5
V: TRBV29-1
D: TRBD1